The 23 T cell receptor beta chains in this list originate from one sample, sequenced in a study of PD-1 blockade in mismatch repair-deficient tumors. Sequenced by immunoSEQ multiplex PCR; TCRdb stores in-frame clones only, minus some. The sample includes 120,000 or so clones, roughly nine tenths of them seen just once. The sequencing here drew on peripheral blood, taken 44 weeks after starting pembrolizumab. The receptors here all came from an adult with mismatch repair-deficient cancer.

This clone has just one count. The chain combines TRBV29-1 with TRBJ2-5; TRBD1 matches at 10 bases. This CDR3 has 15 residues. V trimming: 7 bases; J trimming: 5 bases; junction bases outside the gene matches: 13. Germline V gene lookup returns CDR1 SQVTM and CDR2 ANQGSEA. CDR3 sequence reads: CSGESGTGDLETQYF. The DNA for the CDR3 is TGCAGCGGGGAATCCGGGACAGGGGATCTGGAGACCCAGTACTTC.

In its sample, this clone was seen a few times. The rearrangement uses TRBV7-3 and TRBJ1-4; D remains ambiguous. The CDR3 sequence is 13 residues long. V was shortened by 2 bases and J by 8 bases, with 9 bases between the two germline ends. CDR1 and CDR2 from the germline V gene are SGHTA and FQGTGA. The CDR3 DNA reads TGTGCCAGCAGCTTAGTGCCAGACGAAAAACTGTTTTTT. Amino acids: CASSLVPDEKLFF.

The chain's CDR3 is CASKHTGTDYEQYF. CDR3 sequence (DNA): TGTGCCAGCAAGCATACCGGGACAGACTACGAGCAGTACTTC. The chain carries TRBV2 and TRBJ2-7, with 7 nucleotides matching TRBD1. Germline lookup yields CDR1 SNHLY and CDR2 FYNNEI. CDR3 size: 14 residues. With V trimmed by 7 bases and J by 3 bases, 9 bases remained unmatched.

The chain has TRBV6-1 and TRBJ1-2, with D possibly being TRBD1 (6 bases). Per the germline V gene, CDR1 is MNHNS and CDR2 is SASEGT. This CDR3 spans 12 amino acids. Trimming took 8 bases from V and 5 from J, leaving 12 bases between them. The CDR3 spells CASSVTGYGYTF. CDR3 bases: TGTGCCAGCTCGGTGACAGGTTATGGCTACACCTTC.

The CDR3 region is CASSLRGNEQYF. CDR3 sequence (DNA): TGTGCCAGCAGCTTAAGGGGTAATGAGCAGTACTTC. V usage is TRBV7-2 and J usage is TRBJ2-7; D may be TRBD1 (5 bases). The germline gives CDR1 SGHTA, CDR2 FQGNSA. The CDR3 loop spans 12 amino acids. V lost 2 bases to trimming and J lost 7 bases, with 9 bases between them. Together with reference TRBV7-2 and TRBJ2-7, the CDR3 gives the full variable domain: GAGVSQSPSNKVTEKGKDVELRCDPISGHTALYWYRQSLGQGLEFLIYFQGNSAPDKSGLPSDRFSAERTGGSVSTLTIQRTQQEDSAVYLCASSLRGNEQYFGPGTRLTVT.

The chain carries TRBV7-9 and TRBJ2-5; the D gene is possibly TRBD2 (5 bases). The CDR3 sequence is 14 residues long. The germline CDR1 and CDR2 sequences are SEHNR and FQNEAQ (reference sequence). With 4 bases removed from V and 4 bases from J, the gap between germline ends came to 13 bases. CDR3: CASSSNSGTETQYF. Here the CDR3 DNA reads TGTGCCAGCAGCTCAAACAGCGGTACAGAGACCCAGTACTTC.

This CDR3 is CASSVLAGGLDNEQFF. CDR3 bases: TGTGCCAGCTCGGTCCTAGCGGGAGGGCTCGACAATGAGCAGTTCTTC. V usage is TRBV18 and J usage is TRBJ2-1; 12 bases line up with TRBD2. CDR1 and CDR2 (germline): KGHSH, LQKENI. With V trimmed by 6 bases and J by 5 bases, 8 bases remained unmatched. This CDR3 spans 16 amino acids.

V and J are TRBV7-9 and TRBJ2-7; 7 bases are shared with TRBD1. The CDR3 has 15 amino acids. Germline V gene sequence: CDR1 SEHNR, CDR2 FQNEAQ (reference sequence). After removal of 4 bases from V and 2 bases from J, the junction contained 8 bases not matched to a gene. The CDR3 nucleotides are TGTGCCAGCAGCTCCCGGGACAGTCTGACCTACGAGCAGTACTTC. This gives the protein CASSSRDSLTYEQYF.

The J gene is TRBJ1-2, the V gene TRBV30; unclear D gene. Germline V gene data show CDR1 as GTSNPN and CDR2 as SVGIG (reference sequence). The germline V and J ends were trimmed by 4 bases and 0 bases, with 6 bases remaining between them. The CDR3 loop spans 12 amino acids. CDR3 protein: CAWTETNYGYTF. The CDR3 DNA reads as TGTGCCTGGACAGAAACTAACTATGGCTACACCTTC.

The chain links TRBV7-9 to TRBJ2-5; TRBD2 agrees at 10 bases. This CDR3 has 16 amino acids. Losses at the gene ends were 4 bases for V and 1 base for J; bases not matched to a gene: 6. Germline V gives CDR1 SEHNR, CDR2 FQNEAQ (reference sequence). The CDR3 DNA reads TGTGCCAGCAGCTCTAGGACTAGCGGTCCCCAAGAGACCCAGTACTTC. Translated: CASSSRTSGPQETQYF.

This clone was observed once. This chain joins TRBV5-6 and TRBJ2-1; tentative D call: TRBD2 (6 bases). CDR3 length equals 14 residues. The V gene's germline CDR1 is SGHDT and CDR2 YYEEEE. Trimming removed 4 bases from V and 3 bases from J, with 11 bases in between. Written as DNA, the CDR3 is TGTGCCAGCAGCCCACGGGGGAACTACAATGAGCAGTTCTTC. Protein product: CASSPRGNYNEQFF.

The CDR3 region has the DNA TGTGCCAGCAGTTTACCCAAGACTAGCGGGGAGCAGTTCTTC. Its protein is CASSLPKTSGEQFF. The V gene is TRBV28, the J gene TRBJ2-1; 10 positions agree with TRBD2. J lost 10 bases, V lost 2 bases, and 5 bases had no gene match. The CDR3 runs to 14 residues. Germline V gives CDR1 MDHEN, CDR2 SYDVKM. Supplemented by reference TRBV28 and TRBJ2-1, the full variable domain reads DVKVTQSSRYLVKRTGEKVFLECVQDMDHENMFWYRQDPGLGLRLIYFSYDVKMKEKGDIPEGYSVSREKKERFSLILESASTNQTSMYLCASSLPKTSGEQFFGPGTRLTVL.

The J gene is TRBJ2-1, the V gene TRBV19, with D possibly TRBD1 on 6 matching bases. Trimming pared 6 bases from V and 2 bases from J, leaving 14 bases between. Germline V gene data show CDR1 as LNHDA and CDR2 as SQIVND (reference sequence). The CDR3 is 15 residues long. CDR3 sequence: CASSLQGAAYNEQFF. CDR3 in DNA: TGTGCCAGTAGCTTACAGGGAGCGGCCTACAATGAGCAGTTCTTC.

This clone was counted once. V and J are TRBV5-1 and TRBJ2-3, with 7 bases lining up with TRBD1. The CDR3 spans 16 residues. The V gene's germline CDR1 is SGHRS and CDR2 YFSETQ. Trimming at V came to 3 bases and at J to 1 base, leaving 8 bases not matched to a gene. The CDR3 sequence: CASSWAGRGRTDTQYF. CDR3 bases: TGCGCCAGCAGCTGGGCGGGTAGGGGGCGCACAGATACGCAGTATTTT.

The chain carries TRBV5-5 and TRBJ2-7; TRBD2 matches 14 bases. This CDR3 has 15 residues. V shed 4 bases and J 9 bases; nucleotides not matched to a gene: 9. Germline assignment: CDR1 SGHKS and CDR2 YYEKEE (reference sequence). The CDR3 DNA reads as TGTGCCAGCAGCAGTCCGGGACTAGCGGGAGTAGCGCAGTACTTC. It encodes CASSSPGLAGVAQYF.

The CDR3 reads CASSYLPGGFTGELFF. The DNA of the CDR3 is TGTGCCAGCAGTTACTTACCAGGGGGCTTCACCGGGGAGCTGTTTTTT. The chain has TRBV6-5 and TRBJ2-2, with TRBD1 matching over 8 bases. V was pared by 1 base and J by 4 bases, with 5 bases of the junction left unmatched. Germline CDR1 is MNHEY and CDR2 is SVGAGI. This CDR3 has 16 amino acids.

The gene calls are TRBV4-3 and TRBJ2-3; D is unclear. V was clipped by 2 bases and J by 6 bases, with 21 bases between them. The CDR3 is 17 amino acids. Germline loops: CDR1 LGHNA, CDR2 YSLEER. The CDR3 sequence: CASSQRGRASARDTQYF. The CDR3 DNA follows: TGCGCCAGCAGCCAAAGAGGAAGGGCCTCCGCCCGTGATACGCAGTATTTT.

The rearrangement joins TRBV4-1 to TRBJ2-5; D remains unclear. There are 13 residues in the CDR3. The ends were cut back, 0 bases at V and 8 bases at J, with 10 bases in the middle. Germline assignment: CDR1 MGHRA and CDR2 YSYEKL. The CDR3 reads CASSQDMVQTQYF. DNA for the CDR3: TGCGCCAGCAGCCAAGATATGGTGCAAACCCAGTACTTC.

The rearrangement joins TRBV19 to TRBJ2-5; 10 bases are a match to TRBD2. This CDR3 has 14 residues. V trimming: 6 bases; J trimming: 4 bases; junction bases outside the gene matches: 5. In germline, CDR1 is LNHDA, CDR2 SQIVND (reference sequence). This CDR3 reads CASSPSGGTETQYF. CDR3 nucleotide sequence: TGTGCCAGTAGCCCTAGCGGGGGTACAGAGACCCAGTACTTC.

The DNA of the CDR3 is TGCGCCAGCAGCCCCAATGCGGGGTACGAGCAGTACTTC. This translates into CASSPNAGYEQYF. The V gene is TRBV4-3, the J gene TRBJ2-7, with D possibly being TRBD2 (6 bases). V was pared by 4 bases and J by 4 bases, with 11 bases between. Germline-derived CDR1 and CDR2 are LGHNA and YSLEER. CDR3 length: 13 amino acids.

This chain connects TRBV7-2 to TRBJ2-7, with 7 positions matching TRBD2. Trimming took 4 bases from V and 2 from J; bases not matched to a gene: 14. The CDR3 has 17 residues. Germline V gene lookup returns CDR1 SGHTA and CDR2 FQGNSA. The CDR3 loop is CASSSRVWGRATYEQYF. DNA of the CDR3: TGTGCCAGCAGCTCACGTGTTTGGGGGAGGGCCACCTACGAGCAGTACTTC.

In its sample, this clone was seen once. V gene TRBV2 combines with J gene TRBJ1-1; 10 bases match TRBD1. This CDR3 spans 15 amino acids. Germline V gene data show CDR1 as SNHLY and CDR2 as FYNNEI. Trimming at V came to 5 bases and at J to 4 bases, leaving 7 bases not matched to a gene. CDR3 loop: CASSPGTGVGTEAFF. In DNA, the CDR3 is TGTGCCAGCAGTCCCGGGACAGGGGTTGGCACTGAAGCTTTCTTT.

This chain uses TRBV18 with TRBJ2-1; a possible D gene is TRBD1 (5 bases). CDR1 and CDR2 (germline): KGHSH, LQKENI. This CDR3 comprises 16 residues. V was trimmed by 2 bases and J by 6 bases, leaving 17 bases between them. CDR3 in amino acids: CASSPTVAGIGNEQFF. CDR3 in DNA: TGTGCCAGCTCACCAACGGTTGCAGGGATAGGCAATGAGCAGTTCTTC.